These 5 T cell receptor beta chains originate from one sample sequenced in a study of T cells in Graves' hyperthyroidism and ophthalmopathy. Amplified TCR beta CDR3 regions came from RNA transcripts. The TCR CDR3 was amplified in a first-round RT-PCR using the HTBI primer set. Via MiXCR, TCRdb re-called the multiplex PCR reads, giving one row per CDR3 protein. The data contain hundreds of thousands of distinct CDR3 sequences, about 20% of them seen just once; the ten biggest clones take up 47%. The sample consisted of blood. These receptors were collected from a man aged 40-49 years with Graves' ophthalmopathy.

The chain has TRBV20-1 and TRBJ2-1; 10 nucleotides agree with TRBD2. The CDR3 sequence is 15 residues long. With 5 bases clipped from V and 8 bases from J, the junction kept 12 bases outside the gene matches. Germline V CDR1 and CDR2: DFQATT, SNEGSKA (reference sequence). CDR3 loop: CSAWRLAGWEDEQFF. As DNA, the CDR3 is TGCAGTGCTTGGAGACTAGCGGGCTGGGAGGATGAGCAGTTCTTC.

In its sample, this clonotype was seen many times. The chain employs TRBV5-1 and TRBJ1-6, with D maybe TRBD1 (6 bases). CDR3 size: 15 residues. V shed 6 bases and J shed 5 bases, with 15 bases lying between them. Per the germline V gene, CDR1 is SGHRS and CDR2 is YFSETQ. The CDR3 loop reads CASKRAGTNNSPLHF. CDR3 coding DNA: TGCGCCAGCAAGCGGGCAGGGACAAATAATTCACCCCTCCACTTT.

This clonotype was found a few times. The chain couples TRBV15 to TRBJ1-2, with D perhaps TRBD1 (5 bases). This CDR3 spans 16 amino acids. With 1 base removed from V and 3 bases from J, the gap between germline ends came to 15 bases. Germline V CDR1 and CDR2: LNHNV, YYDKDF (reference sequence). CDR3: CATSRGYDSGDYGYTF. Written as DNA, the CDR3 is TGTGCCACCAGCAGAGGGTATGACAGTGGTGACTATGGCTACACCTTC.

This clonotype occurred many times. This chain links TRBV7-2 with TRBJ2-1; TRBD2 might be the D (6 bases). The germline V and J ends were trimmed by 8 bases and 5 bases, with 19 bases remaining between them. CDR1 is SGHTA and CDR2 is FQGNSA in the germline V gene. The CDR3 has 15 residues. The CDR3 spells CASAPPGRGDNEQFF. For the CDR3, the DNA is TGTGCCAGCGCCCCACCCGGGAGAGGCGACAATGAGCAGTTCTTC.

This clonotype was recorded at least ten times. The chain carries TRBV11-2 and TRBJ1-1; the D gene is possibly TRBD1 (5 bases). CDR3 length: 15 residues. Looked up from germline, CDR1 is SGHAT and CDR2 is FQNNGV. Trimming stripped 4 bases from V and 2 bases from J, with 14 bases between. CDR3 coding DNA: TGTGCCAGCAGCTCGAGGCGGGGGGAAAACACTGAAGCTTTCTTT. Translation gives CASSSRRGENTEAFF.